Following are 2 T cell receptor beta chains from one sample sequenced in a study of blood T cell repertoires in COVID-19. Only in-frame clones appear in the TCRdb table, and some are missing; sequencing was by immunoSEQ multiplex PCR. The sample lists some 530,000 clones; 80% to 90% were seen once. Source material: PBMCs or T cells enriched from blood (not recorded which). Source of these receptors: a woman aged 60-75 years who had recovered from COVID-19.

This chain joins TRBV7-2 and TRBJ1-2, with 8 positions matching TRBD1. Germline trimming cut 3 bases from V and 1 base from J; bases unmatched to any gene: 4. Germline V gene lookup returns CDR1 SGHTA and CDR2 FQGNSA. The CDR3 sequence is 15 residues long. The CDR3 protein is CASSLMTGVNYGYTF. CDR3 sequence (DNA): TGTGCCAGCAGCTTGATGACAGGGGTTAACTATGGCTACACCTTC.

The rearrangement uses TRBV3-1 (or the pseudogene TRBV3-2) and TRBJ2-3, with TRBD1 identical over 11 bases. After removal of 4 bases from V and 4 bases from J, the junction contained 1 base not matched to a gene. In germline, CDR1 is LGHDT, CDR2 YNNKEL (reference sequence). This CDR3 is built from 14 residues. CDR3 nucleotides: TGTGCCAGCAGCCGGACAGGGGGCGCAGATACGCAGTATTTT. Its protein is CASSRTGGADTQYF.